This is a list of T cell receptor beta chains from one sample in a study of blood T cell repertoires in COVID-19. Produced via immunoSEQ multiplex PCR; TCRdb's table is partial and in-frame only. The table has about 360,000 clones, approximately 86% seen once. The specimen was peripheral blood. Receptors originate from a woman aged 60-75 years with COVID-19, enrolled during active disease. CDR3s include the opening cysteine and the closing phenylalanine or tryptophan. A D gene is named only where the DNA matches it firmly. For some rows the clone size is stated as once, few or many, or as a class when expanded; others skip it.

>TRBD1|TRBV30|.|TRBJ2-5
CAWRRRDRQETQYF
TGTGCCTGGAGACGACGGGACAGGCAAGAGACCCAGTACTTC
>.|TRBV10-3|.|TRBJ2-2
CAISLLSGAGELFF
TGTGCCATCAGCCTCCTGTCAGGCGCCGGGGAGCTGTTTTTT
>.|TRBV13|.|TRBJ2-7
CASSPRPGTYEQYF
TGTGCCAGCAGCCCCAGGCCAGGGACCTACGAGCAGTACTTC
>.|TRBV6-1|once|TRBJ2-7
CASSEQGSYEQYF
TGTGCCAGCAGTGAACAGGGGTCCTACGAGCAGTACTTC
>TRBD1|TRBV4-1|.|TRBJ2-7
CASSQGIQGYEQYF
TGCGCCAGCAGCCAAGGGATACAGGGGTACGAGCAGTACTTC
>.|TRBV24-1|.|TRBJ2-7
CAISTLPYEQYF
TGTGCCATTTCGACACTTCCCTACGAGCAGTACTTC
>.|TRBV9|.|TRBJ1-2
CASSVEGRVDYGYTF
TGTGCCAGCAGCGTAGAAGGCAGGGTTGACTATGGCTACACCTTC
>.|TRBV7-3|.|TRBJ1-1
CASSPNREQEAFF
TGTGCCAGCAGCCCTAACAGGGAACAAGAAGCTTTCTTT
>.|TRBV18|.|TRBJ1-1
CASKSRGGTEAFF
TGTGCCAGCAAATCTCGAGGGGGCACTGAAGCTTTCTTT
>.|TRBV19|.|TRBJ2-4
CASSPGTGQNIQYF
TGTGCCAGTAGCCCAGGGACTGGGCAAAACATTCAGTACTTC
>TRBD1|TRBV11-3|few|TRBJ1-1
CASSATGGEDTEAFF
TGTGCCAGCAGCGCGACAGGGGGGGAGGACACTGAAGCTTTCTTT
>TRBD1|TRBV24-1|.|TRBJ1-6
CATSVSGMQGVYNSPLHF
TGTGCCACCAGTGTGAGTGGAATGCAGGGGGTCTATAATTCACCCCTCCACTTT
>.|TRBV27|.|TRBJ1-2
CASSSTDSGLFGYTF
TGTGCCAGCTCTTCCACCGACAGTGGGTTGTTTGGCTACACCTTC
>.|TRBV4-1|.|TRBJ1-5
CASSHRPGVQPQHF
TGCGCCAGCAGCCATCGACCGGGTGTTCAGCCCCAGCATTTT
>TRBD2|TRBV18|.|TRBJ2-1
CASSPTYRSSIAGGENNEQFF
TGTGCCAGCTCACCGACCTACAGGAGTTCAATAGCGGGGGGCGAAAACAATGAGCAGTTCTTC
>TRBD1|TRBV24-1|.|TRBJ2-1
CATSDPGQGADEQFF
TGTGCCACCAGTGACCCTGGACAGGGGGCTGATGAGCAGTTCTTC
>TRBD2|TRBV7-2|.|TRBJ2-1
CASRGSGGAFYNEQFF
TGTGCCAGCAGAGGGAGCGGGGGGGCCTTCTACAATGAGCAGTTCTTC
>.|TRBV7-3|.|TRBJ2-5
CASSFNRGETQYF
TGTGCCAGCAGCTTTAATAGAGGGGAGACCCAGTACTTC
>.|TRBV10-3|once|TRBJ1-3
CAISRQQGAGNTIYF
TGTGCCATCAGTAGACAACAGGGAGCGGGAAACACCATATATTTT
>.|TRBV6-5|.|TRBJ1-5
CASRGPSGQDQPQHF
TGTGCCAGCAGGGGGCCAAGTGGCCAAGATCAGCCCCAGCATTTT
>TRBD1|TRBV2|once|TRBJ2-5
CASSPGTAETQYF
TGTGCCAGCAGTCCCGGGACAGCAGAGACCCAGTACTTC
>TRBD1|TRBV6-2/TRBV6-3|.|TRBJ1-6
CASSPYWPGQEPHF
TGTGCCAGCAGTCCGTATTGGCCGGGACAGGAGCCCCACTTT
>TRBD1|TRBV27|.|TRBJ2-1
CASSTPGGYYNEQFF
TGTGCCAGCAGTACTCCAGGGGGCTACTACAATGAGCAGTTCTTC
>TRBD1|TRBV6-6|.|TRBJ1-1
CASRSGTGATEAFF
TGTGCCAGCAGGTCCGGGACAGGGGCTACTGAAGCTTTCTTT
>.|TRBV6-5|.|TRBJ1-1
CASSYSTAMNTEAFF
TGTGCCAGCAGTTACTCGACAGCCATGAACACTGAAGCTTTCTTT
>.|TRBV2|.|TRBJ1-5
CASSVRGVMQPQHF
TGTGCCAGCAGCGTCAGGGGAGTTATGCAGCCCCAGCATTTT